This T cell receptor beta chain came from a study of T cell responses to AZD1222 COVID-19 vaccine. Sequenced by immunoSEQ multiplex PCR; TCRdb stores in-frame clones only, minus some. The sample contains around 130,000 clones, 85% to 90% of which appear only once. This clone is a singleton in its sample. The CDR3 loop spans 15 amino acids. The V segment lost 3 bases and the J segment 1 base; nucleotides outside the gene matches: 1. Per the germline V gene, CDR1 is SGHRS and CDR2 is YFSETQ. The receptor was derived from an adult in good health. Source: peripheral blood, taken on day 0 of AZD1222 vaccination. This chain uses TRBV5-1 with TRBJ2-1; 10 nucleotides align to TRBD2. CDR3 DNA sequence: TGCGCCAGCAGCTCTAGCGGGAGTTCCTACAATGAGCAGTTCTTC. Amino acids: CASSSSGSSYNEQFF.